This T cell receptor beta chain was captured by sequencing in a study of blood T cell repertoires in COVID-19. Method: immunoSEQ multiplex PCR; TCRdb's copy keeps in-frame clones and lacks some. The sample carries approximately 100,000 clones, about 88% recorded once. This receptor was identified in a human donor in a cohort sampled during active COVID-19. Sample: peripheral blood.

CDR3 DNA: TGTGCCATCAGTGAGCAGGGTTCGAACACTGAAGCTTTCTTT. Translating gives CAISEQGSNTEAFF. The chain has TRBV10-3 and TRBJ1-1; weak D call: TRBD1 (5 bases). Germline CDR1 is ENHRY and CDR2 is SYGVKD. The CDR3 sequence is 14 residues long. The V end was cut by 2 bases, the J end by 1 base, with 8 bases between.